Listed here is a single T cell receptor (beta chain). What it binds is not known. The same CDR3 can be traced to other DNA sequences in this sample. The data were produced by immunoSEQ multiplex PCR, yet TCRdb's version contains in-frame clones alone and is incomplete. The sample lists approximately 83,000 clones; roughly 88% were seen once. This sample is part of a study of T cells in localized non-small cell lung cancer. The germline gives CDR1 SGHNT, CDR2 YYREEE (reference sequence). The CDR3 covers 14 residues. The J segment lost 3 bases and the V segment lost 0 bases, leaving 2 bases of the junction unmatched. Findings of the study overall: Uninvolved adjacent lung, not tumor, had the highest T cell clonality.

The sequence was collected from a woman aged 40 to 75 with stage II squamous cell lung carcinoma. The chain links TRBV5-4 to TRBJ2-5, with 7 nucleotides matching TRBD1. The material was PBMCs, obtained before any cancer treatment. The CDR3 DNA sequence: TGTGCCAGCAGCTTGGGAGGGGGCGAAGAGACCCAGTACTTC. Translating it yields CASSLGGGEETQYF.